This is a list of T cell receptor beta chains from one sample in a study of T cells in Graves' hyperthyroidism and ophthalmopathy. TCRdb analysed the multiplex PCR reads with MiXCR anew, one entry per CDR3 protein. The sample contains 50,000 to 75,000 distinct CDR3 sequences, 49% of which appear only once. Source material: blood. The receptors derive from a young woman with Graves' ophthalmopathy. CDR3s include the opening cysteine and the closing phenylalanine or tryptophan.

CDR3aa | j_gene | v_gene
CASSDGQRKGVEETQYF | TRBJ2-5 | TRBV6-4
CAWSVAGVQEQYF | TRBJ2-7 | TRBV30
CSVERDRVKETQYF | TRBJ2-5 | TRBV29-1
CASSAESWGQGYNEQFF | TRBJ2-1 | TRBV9
CASSEVPSGRGDTQYF | TRBJ2-3 | TRBV2
CASSGPGSKNIQYF | TRBJ2-4 | TRBV19
CSKGLAGHEQFF | TRBJ2-1 | TRBV20-1
CASSTTRGRPDTQYF | TRBJ2-3 | TRBV7-9
CASSFGQGGYTF | TRBJ1-2 | TRBV7-3
CASSFGTNSYNEQFF | TRBJ2-1 | TRBV7-3
CASSSPDRVVETQYF | TRBJ2-5 | TRBV28
CASSALYFGGGEKLFF | TRBJ1-4 | TRBV19
CASSLGGAREKLFF | TRBJ1-4 | TRBV12-3/TRBV12-4
CSARGEGIRGVKLFF | TRBJ1-4 | TRBV20-1
CASSIDPGQGLRANCGYTF | TRBJ1-2 | TRBV19
CASSITGTEAFF | TRBJ1-1 | TRBV19
CASRGQAPYTQYF | TRBJ2-3 | TRBV6-1